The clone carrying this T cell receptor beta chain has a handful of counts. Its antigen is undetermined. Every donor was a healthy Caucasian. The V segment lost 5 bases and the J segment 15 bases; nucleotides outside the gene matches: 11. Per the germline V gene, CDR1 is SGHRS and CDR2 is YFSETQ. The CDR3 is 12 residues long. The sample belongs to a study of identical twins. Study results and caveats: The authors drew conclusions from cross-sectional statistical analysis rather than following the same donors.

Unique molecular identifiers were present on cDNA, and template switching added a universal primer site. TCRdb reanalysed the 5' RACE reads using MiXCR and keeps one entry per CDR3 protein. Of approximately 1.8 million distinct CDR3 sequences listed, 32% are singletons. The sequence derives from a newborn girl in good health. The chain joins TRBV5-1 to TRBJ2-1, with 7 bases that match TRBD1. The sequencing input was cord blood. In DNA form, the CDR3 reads TGCGCCAGCAGTACGGACAGGTCAACGTGGTTCTTC. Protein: CASSTDRSTWFF.